This TCR beta chain was found in a study of blood T cell repertoires in COVID-19. For the study at large: Acute and convalescent COVID-19 specimens originated in the United States, Italy and Spain. Nucleic acid was either cDNA or gDNA, and it came from T cells, B-cell-depleted T cells, or PBMCs.

Per the study methods: How many nucleated cells were present was estimated from reference gene primer amplification. Assay: immunoSEQ multiplex PCR; the TCRdb copy retains only in-frame clones and omits some. That table gives V, J and clone size, and the DNA gave D and trimming. The sample has some 130,000 clones, about 80% seen once. V was cut by 2 bases and J by 4 bases, with 11 bases left in between. CDR3 length equals 14 residues. Germline assignment: CDR1 LNHDA and CDR2 SQIVND (reference sequence). The sequence was collected from a man in his 60s with acute or convalescent COVID-19. Specimen: peripheral blood. The chain joins TRBV19 to TRBJ1-2; D not resolved. CDR3 nucleotides: TGTGCCAGTAGTATACTGGAGGCCTCCTATGGCTACACCTTC. Amino acid sequence: CASSILEASYGYTF.